The following is a T cell receptor beta chain sequence with its context. What it recognizes is unknown. The germline CDR1 and CDR2 sequences are SGHRS and YFSETQ. The CDR3 is 12 residues long. V dropped 5 bases and J dropped 7 bases, with 13 bases sitting between them. The sample is drawn from a study of CD8 T cells in Susac syndrome. A quantity of about 0.45 to 1 ug RNA underwent reverse transcription using random hexamers. The immunoSEQ assay covered 54 Vbeta and 13 Jbeta segments for CDR3. TCRdb redid the calling of the immunoSEQ multiplex PCR reads with MiXCR, one entry per CDR3 protein. The table has about 140,000 distinct CDR3 sequences, around 94% seen once; the top ten hold about 0.076%. Notes on the study in general: The number of individuals included in the study's TCR sequencing and HLA analysis was acknowledged as relatively small.

The clonotype originates from a human donor in good health. This chain uses TRBV5-1 with TRBJ2-7; TRBD1 might be the D (5 bases). The sequencing sample was made of CD4+ T cells from PBMCs. CDR3 nucleotide sequence: TGCGCCAGCAGGGCTACAGGAGAGGAGCAGTACTTC. Encoded protein: CASRATGEEQYF.